Below are 29 T cell receptor beta chains sequenced from a single sample in a study of CD8 T cells in ankylosing spondylitis. TCRdb recomputed calls from the 5' RACE reads with MiXCR, one row per CDR3 protein. The data hold 650,000 to 800,000 distinct CDR3 sequences, with around 20% observed a single time. Whole-study findings and limits: Eight highly homologous variants formed a TCR beta motif that appeared characteristic of ankylosing spondylitis blood.

These receptors have no identified antigens. The source material was blood, either unsorted or a sorted T cell fraction (not recorded which). Receptors were obtained from a male donor with ankylosing spondylitis.

V gene TRBV30 combines with J gene TRBJ2-3, with D unclear. The CDR3 runs 11 residues. The V end was cut by 4 bases, the J end by 2 bases, with 4 bases between. Germline V lookup: CDR1 GTSNPN, CDR2 SVGIG (reference sequence). CDR3 DNA sequence: TGTGCCTGGACCAACACAGATACGCAGTATTTT. This translates into CAWTNTDTQYF.

The chain employs TRBV25-1 and TRBJ2-2; 7 bases line up with TRBD1. V shed 10 bases and J 6 bases; nucleotides not matched to a gene: 11. The CDR3 totals 14 residues. The germline gives CDR1 MGHDK, CDR2 SYGVNS. Here the CDR3 reads CATSWTGLAGELFF. In nucleotides, the CDR3 is TGTGCCACATCCTGGACAGGCTTGGCCGGGGAGCTGTTTTTT.

The chain couples TRBV10-3 to TRBJ2-7; D is unclear. V lost 3 bases and J 6 bases, leaving 18 bases between the germline ends. CDR3 size: 15 residues. CDR1 is ENHRY, CDR2 SYGVKD, per germline. CDR3 nucleotide sequence: TGTGCCATCAGTGAATGGCCGGATAGGGCTAGCGAGCAGTACTTC. This gives the protein CAISEWPDRASEQYF.

This clonotype was observed a few times. V is TRBV10-3 and J is TRBJ2-1; D ambiguous. This CDR3 spans 14 amino acids. CDR1 is ENHRY, CDR2 SYGVKD, per germline. The V end lost 5 bases, the J end lost 6 bases, and 14 bases lay between the germline ends. CDR3 region: CAISPIYSTNEQFF. Written as DNA, the CDR3 is TGTGCCATCAGTCCAATTTATTCGACCAATGAGCAGTTCTTC.

This chain joins TRBV29-1 and TRBJ1-1; the D is unclear. The V and J ends lost 3 bases and 6 bases respectively, with 5 bases between them. CDR3 length: 10 residues. The germline V gene encodes CDR1 SQVTM and CDR2 ANQGSEA. The CDR3 spells CSVDQPEAFF. CDR3 nucleotide sequence: TGCAGCGTTGATCAACCTGAAGCTTTCTTT.

In this sample, this clonotype turned up a few times. The V gene is TRBV7-9, the J gene TRBJ2-1; D ambiguous. The CDR3 runs 12 residues. Germline-derived CDR1 and CDR2 are SEHNR and FQNEAQ (reference sequence). V lost 3 bases and J 9 bases, leaving 9 bases between the germline ends. The CDR3 DNA follows: TGTGCCAGCAGCTTCCAATCGATTGAGCAGTTCTTC. It encodes CASSFQSIEQFF.

In this sample, this clonotype turned up many times. The rearrangement links TRBV12-3 or TRBV12-4 to TRBJ2-5; 11 bases agree with TRBD1. The trim removed 5 bases at V and 1 base at J, leaving 3 bases unmatched. This CDR3 is 15 amino acids long. CDR3 sequence reads: CASSPGTGGQETQYF. In nucleotides, the CDR3 is TGTGCCAGCAGTCCGGGGACAGGGGGCCAAGAGACCCAGTACTTC.

The chain has TRBV4-2 and TRBJ1-1; maybe TRBD1 (6 bases). V was clipped by 1 base and J by 4 bases, with 16 bases between them. The germline V gene has CDR1 LGHNA and CDR2 YNFKEQ. There are 16 residues in the CDR3. For the CDR3, the DNA is TGTGCCAGCAGCCAAGCCCCAGGGGAAGGTACCACTGAAGCTTTCTTT. It codes for CASSQAPGEGTTEAFF.

The chain is built from TRBV6-4 and TRBJ2-1, with 7 bases matching TRBD2. This CDR3 has 15 amino acids. V gave up 6 bases and J gave up 0 bases; unmatched junction bases: 5. Per germline, CDR1 MRHNA and CDR2 SNTAGT. The CDR3 reads CASSTQRGSYNEQFF. CDR3 coding DNA: TGTGCCAGCAGCACGCAGCGGGGCTCCTACAATGAGCAGTTCTTC.

This clonotype came up a few times. The rearrangement links TRBV6-2 or TRBV6-3 to TRBJ1-6; no clear D. Germline values: CDR1 MNHEY, CDR2 SVGEGT. The length of the CDR3 is 18 residues. V dropped 2 bases and J dropped 2 bases, with 16 bases sitting between them. CDR3 loop: CASSYRTSRGTYNSPLHF. The CDR3, as DNA: TGTGCCAGCAGTTACCGGACGTCGCGGGGAACCTATAATTCACCCCTCCACTTT.

This clonotype showed up many times. The V gene is TRBV10-3, the J gene TRBJ2-3, with D unresolved. The V gene's germline CDR1 is ENHRY and CDR2 SYGVKD. The CDR3 totals 16 residues. The V gene lost 5 bases and the J gene lost 0 bases, with 15 bases spanning the gap. The CDR3 loop is CAISSPDLPSTDTQYF. CDR3 in DNA: TGTGCCATCAGTTCCCCTGACCTCCCAAGCACAGATACGCAGTATTTT.

V is TRBV19 and J is TRBJ1-2, with 8 bases aligning to TRBD1. The germline V gene encodes CDR1 LNHDA and CDR2 SQIVND (reference sequence). This CDR3 comprises 15 residues. J gave up 6 bases and V 1 base, and 7 bases lay outside the gene matches. The CDR3 region is CASSIVPGQAHGYTF. CDR3 DNA sequence: TGTGCCAGTAGTATAGTCCCGGGACAGGCTCATGGCTACACCTTC.

In its sample, this clonotype was seen a few times. This chain's CDR3 is CAISEASSGRGSYEQYF. Here the CDR3 DNA reads TGTGCCATCAGTGAGGCTTCTAGCGGGAGGGGGTCCTACGAGCAGTACTTC. The J gene is TRBJ2-7, the V gene TRBV10-3, with 12 nucleotides matching TRBD2. CDR1 and CDR2 (germline): ENHRY, SYGVKD. Trimming at V came to 2 bases and at J to 1 base, leaving 6 bases not matched to a gene. The CDR3 is 17 amino acids.

V gene TRBV20-1 combines with J gene TRBJ2-5, with TRBD1 as a possible D gene (6 bases). Trimming left V 2 bases short and J 7 bases short, with 17 bases between. The CDR3 is 14 residues long. Germline-derived CDR1 and CDR2 are DFQATT and SNEGSKA (reference sequence). The CDR3 is CSARKRAGATTQYF. In DNA, the CDR3 is TGCAGTGCTAGAAAACGGGCAGGGGCCACGACCCAGTACTTC.

The genes are TRBV2 and TRBJ2-1, with D tentatively TRBD1 (6 bases). The CDR3 is made up of 13 amino acids. V gave up 6 bases and J gave up 8 bases, with 14 bases separating them. Germline CDR1 is SNHLY and CDR2 is FYNNEI. Here the CDR3 DNA reads TGTGCCAGCAGCCCGAAACAGGGCCATGAGCAGTTCTTC. Its translation: CASSPKQGHEQFF.

In this sample, this clonotype turned up a few times. The gene calls are TRBV6-2 or TRBV6-3 and TRBJ2-6, with D unresolved. This CDR3 is built from 20 residues. From germline, CDR1 is MNHEY and CDR2 SVGEGT. V was shortened by 4 bases and J by 0 bases, with 22 bases between the two germline ends. The CDR3 is CASSWVLHPDGFSGANVLTF. Written as DNA, the CDR3 is TGTGCCAGCAGTTGGGTGCTTCACCCCGACGGGTTCTCTGGGGCCAACGTCCTGACTTTC.

This clonotype was found many times. V is TRBV6-4 and J is TRBJ2-3; TRBD2 matches 9 bases. Germline assignment: CDR1 MRHNA and CDR2 SNTAGT. V lost 4 bases, J lost 2 bases, and 7 bases stayed unmatched. This CDR3 comprises 16 residues. In DNA, the CDR3 is TGTGCCAGCAGTGGCGATAGCGGGGGACCCACAGATACGCAGTATTTT. Protein: CASSGDSGGPTDTQYF.

This clonotype was seen more than once but under ten times. The V and J genes are TRBV5-1 and TRBJ1-3, with unresolved D. V was trimmed by 0 bases and J by 3 bases, leaving 10 bases between them. CDR1 and CDR2 from the germline V gene are SGHRS and YFSETQ. The CDR3 runs 15 residues. As DNA, the CDR3 is TGCGCCAGCAGCTTGGACGGAACGGTTGGAAACACCATATATTTT. Translation: CASSLDGTVGNTIYF.

This clonotype has ten or more counts. V gene TRBV7-2 combines with J gene TRBJ2-1, with D hard to call. The V and J ends lost 5 bases and 13 bases respectively, with 12 bases between them. The CDR3 is 11 amino acids. Germline CDR1 SGHTA, CDR2 FQGNSA. CDR3 nucleotide sequence: TGTGCCAGCAGCCCTGGCTCAGTCCAGTTCTTC. Its protein is CASSPGSVQFF.

This clonotype has more than one count but fewer than ten. This sequence joins TRBV7-2 and TRBJ2-2; 9 positions match TRBD2. Germline V gene lookup returns CDR1 SGHTA and CDR2 FQGNSA. The CDR3 consists of 14 residues. The trim removed 3 bases at V and 7 bases at J, leaving 3 bases unmatched. DNA for the CDR3: TGTGCCAGCAGCTTGTCACTAGCGGGCGGGGAGCTGTTTTTT. The encoded protein is CASSLSLAGGELFF. Complete variable domain (other parts from reference TRBV7-2 and TRBJ2-2): GAGVSQSPSNKVTEKGKDVELRCDPISGHTALYWYRQSLGQGLEFLIYFQGNSAPDKSGLPSDRFSAERTGGSVSTLTIQRTQQEDSAVYLCASSLSLAGGELFFGEGSRLTVL.

The chain uses TRBV12-3 or TRBV12-4 and TRBJ2-3, with 14 bases aligning to TRBD2. CDR3 length: 19 residues. The J segment lost 4 bases and the V segment lost 4 bases, leaving 13 bases of the junction unmatched. The CDR3 coding sequence is TGTGCCAGCAGTTCCACCGGACTAGCGGGGGGCCCGGACGCAGATACGCAGTATTTT. Protein product: CASSSTGLAGGPDADTQYF.

In this sample, this clonotype turned up a few times. J is TRBJ2-1 and V is TRBV6-1, with D perhaps matching TRBD2 (6 bases). Germline-derived CDR1 and CDR2 are MNHNS and SASEGT. This CDR3 is built from 13 residues. Trimming pared 11 bases from V and 6 bases from J, leaving 17 bases between. The CDR3 DNA is TGTGCCGCGGGGATGAGTTCTTCCAATGAGCAGTTCTTC. Its translation: CAAGMSSSNEQFF.

This rearrangement joins TRBV7-9 to TRBJ2-3; D call uncertain. The CDR3 totals 15 residues. Germline CDR1 SEHNR, CDR2 FQNEAQ (reference sequence). V lost 5 bases and J lost 1, with 13 bases in between. CDR3 DNA: TGTGCCAGCAGCAAGCTCGGCGAGCGCACAGATACGCAGTATTTT. Its protein is CASSKLGERTDTQYF.

Notes on this clonotype: The CDR3 carries no conserved terminal phenylalanine or tryptophan, so it likely arises from a read error. The DNA is left out, because the CDR3 cannot be placed on it with certainty; the CDR3 is given as TCRdb lists it. The genes are TRBV4-3 and TRBJ2-7; the table's TRBD2 call for D was not verified on the DNA. Per the germline V gene, CDR1 is LGHNA and CDR2 is YSLEER. Ends included, the CDR3 has 12 residues. CDR3 amino acids: CASSQRAPIGSL.

This chain joins TRBV30 and TRBJ1-4, with D unclear. V was trimmed by 1 base and J by 4 bases, leaving 7 bases between them. The germline V gene has CDR1 GTSNPN and CDR2 SVGIG (reference sequence). The CDR3 length is 13 residues. CDR3 region: CAWSADRNEKLFF. The CDR3 DNA reads TGTGCCTGGAGTGCCGACCGTAATGAAAAACTGTTTTTT. Together with reference TRBV30 and TRBJ1-4, the CDR3 gives the full variable domain: SQTIHQWPATLVQPVGSPLSLECTVEGTSNPNLYWYRQAAGRGLQLLFYSVGIGQISSEVPQNLSASRPQDRQFILSSKKLLLSDSGFYLCAWSADRNEKLFFGSGTQLSVL.

This clonotype showed up just a few times. V is TRBV12-5 and J is TRBJ1-6, with 7 bases aligning to TRBD1. V lost 4 bases and J lost 6; bases outside the gene matches: 6. Germline values: CDR1 LGHNT, CDR2 FRNRAP. The CDR3 is 15 residues long. CDR3 sequence (DNA): TGTGCTAGTGGTTCCGAGGGGGCTGGTAATTCACCCCTCCACTTT. This encodes CASGSEGAGNSPLHF.

The rearrangement links TRBV5-5 to TRBJ2-7; no reliable D call. This CDR3 contains 15 residues. Per germline, CDR1 SGHKS and CDR2 YYEKEE (reference sequence). Between the trimmed V and J ends, which lost 0 bases and 1 base, there was a span of 11 bases. In nucleotides, the CDR3 is TGTGCCAGCAGCTTGGCCGGGTCGGTTTCCTACGAGCAGTACTTC. Amino acids: CASSLAGSVSYEQYF.

In its sample, this clonotype was seen a few times. This chain joins TRBV2 and TRBJ2-1; D tentatively fits TRBD1 or TRBD2 (5 bases each). There are 15 residues in the CDR3. The V end was cut by 6 bases, the J end by 5 bases, with 17 bases between. The germline CDR1 and CDR2 sequences are SNHLY and FYNNEI. The CDR3 DNA reads as TGTGCCAGCAGCCTCCAGGGAGTTGCCCACAATGAGCAGTTCTTC. Translation: CASSLQGVAHNEQFF.

This sequence joins TRBV20-1 and TRBJ1-4; the D gene is possibly TRBD1 (5 bases). Trimming stripped 3 bases from V and 4 bases from J, with 12 bases between. CDR1 and CDR2 (germline): DFQATT, SNEGSKA (reference sequence). CDR3 length: 14 amino acids. The CDR3 here is CSASPRAGNEKLFF. The CDR3 coding sequence is TGCAGTGCTAGTCCCAGGGCGGGTAATGAAAAACTGTTTTTT.